This T cell receptor beta chain comes out of a study of early T cells in non-severe SARS-CoV-2 infection. Attached unique molecular identifiers marked individual cDNA molecules. TCRdb reprocessed the 5' RACE reads with MiXCR, giving one entry per CDR3 protein. Of some 26,000 distinct CDR3 sequences listed, around 4.2% were seen once; the top ten hold 4% to 5%. There are 13 residues in the CDR3. Trimming removed 1 base at V and 7 bases at J, with 11 bases between. Per the germline V gene, CDR1 is SGHRS and CDR2 is YFSETQ. This clonotype was seen at least ten times. The source of this sequence is an adult who was a healthcare worker with PCR-confirmed SARS-CoV-2 infection or an uninfected control (not recorded which). The source material was whole blood. The chain is built from TRBV5-1 and TRBJ2-5; tentatively, D is TRBD2 (5 bases). CDR3 DNA: TGCGCCAGCAGCTTGTTCGGGGTCGGGACCCAGTACTTC. This encodes CASSLFGVGTQYF. The full variable domain, its missing parts supplied by reference TRBV5-1 and TRBJ2-5, is KAGVTQTPRYLIKTRGQQVTLSCSPISGHRSVSWYQQTPGQGLQFLFEYFSETQRNKGNFPGRFSGRQFSNSRSEMNVSTLELGDSALYLCASSLFGVGTQYFGPGTRLLVL.